Reported below is one TCR beta chain. This likely comes from a read error, as the CDR3 has no conserved phenylalanine or tryptophan at its end. The DNA is left out, because the CDR3 cannot be placed on it with certainty; the CDR3 is given as TCRdb lists it. The record originates from a study of shared clonotypes between healthy human individuals. Only in-frame clones appear in the TCRdb table, and some are missing; sequencing was by immunoSEQ multiplex PCR. The table includes around 2.5 million clones, approximately 94% detected once. The CDR3 spans 8 residues, counting both ends. The germline V gene encodes CDR1 MNHNY and CDR2 SVGAGI (reference sequence).

This rearrangement joins TRBV6-6 to TRBJ2-7; the D call TRBD1 from the table was never checked on the DNA. This clonotype was sampled from a man younger than 35 in good health. Some clones in this sample may be carry-over from other donors' samples. The specimen was naive CD4+ T cells from PBMCs. Subset described: CD45RA+ positively selected. CDR3 protein: CASILQGS.